The clone carrying this T cell receptor (beta chain) has a single count. What it recognizes is unknown. The data are from a study of T cells in localized non-small cell lung cancer. General study findings and limits: Adjacent lung had a median roughly 60 of the 100 largest tumor clones. Longer survival (overall) was linked to higher T cell density in blood. Clonality peaked in uninvolved adjacent lung rather than tumor.

The data were produced by immunoSEQ multiplex PCR, yet TCRdb's version contains in-frame clones alone and is incomplete. The sample includes just under 20,000 clones, approximately 80% of them seen just once. With 6 bases clipped from V and 0 bases from J, the junction kept 11 bases outside the gene matches. The germline V gene encodes CDR1 LNHDA and CDR2 SQIVND (reference sequence). CDR3 length equals 16 residues. This sequence was found in a man between 40 and 70 years old with stage I lung adenocarcinoma. This chain joins TRBV19 and TRBJ2-7; 7 bases fit TRBD1. Source: peripheral blood, taken before any cancer treatment. The CDR3 here is CASRSTTGSISYEQYF. In DNA, the CDR3 is TGTGCCAGTAGATCAACGACAGGGTCGATCTCCTACGAGCAGTACTTC.